The 19 T cell receptor beta chains in this list originate from one sample, sequenced in a study of T-cell memory formation after mild COVID-19. One entry per CDR3 protein, called by TCRdb with MiXCR from the 5' RACE reads. The sample has tens of thousands of distinct CDR3 sequences, 9.3% seen once. Input material: PBMCs or a T cell subset sorted from them (not recorded which). The receptors shown here come from an adult woman who had mild COVID-19 (a few samples of this study predate the infection). Cell type and time point are not known.

The sample holds many counts of this clonotype. The chain joins TRBV5-5 to TRBJ2-4; possibly TRBD2 for D (6 bases). CDR1 is SGHKS and CDR2 is YYEKEE in the germline V gene (reference sequence). CDR3 length: 14 residues. V was shortened by 0 bases and J by 6 bases, with 10 bases between the two germline ends. The CDR3 reads CASSLDLGRNIQYF. The CDR3 DNA sequence: TGTGCCAGCAGCTTGGACCTCGGGAGAAACATTCAGTACTTC.

This clonotype was seen many times. The chain links TRBV12-3 or TRBV12-4 to TRBJ1-6; 11 bases map to TRBD1. V gave up 6 bases and J gave up 9 bases; unmatched junction bases: 13. This CDR3 comprises 17 residues. The CDR3 loop reads CASSPGQGDLLGSPLHF. CDR3 in DNA: TGTGCCAGCAGCCCGGGACAGGGGGACCTATTGGGTTCACCCCTCCACTTT.

This chain uses TRBV29-1 with TRBJ2-3; weak D call: TRBD2 (6 bases). Between the trimmed V and J ends, which lost 6 bases and 2 bases, there was a span of 18 bases. Germline CDR1 reads SQVTM; CDR2 reads ANQGSEA. The CDR3 is 15 residues long. The CDR3 is CSVQLVGGNTDTQYF. In nucleotides, the CDR3 is TGCAGCGTCCAATTAGTGGGGGGAAACACAGATACGCAGTATTTT.

In its sample, this clonotype was seen many times. This rearrangement joins TRBV30 to TRBJ2-1; D assignment may be TRBD1 or TRBD2 (6 bases each). The ends were cut back, 2 bases at V and 6 bases at J, with 14 bases in the middle. The CDR3 sequence is 14 residues long. CDR1 GTSNPN and CDR2 SVGIG come from the germline V gene (reference sequence). CDR3 loop: CAWSRPGEANEQFF. DNA of the CDR3: TGTGCCTGGAGTCGTCCAGGGGAGGCCAATGAGCAGTTCTTC. Full variable domain (outside the CDR3, taken from reference TRBV30 and TRBJ2-1): SQTIHQWPATLVQPVGSPLSLECTVEGTSNPNLYWYRQAAGRGLQLLFYSVGIGQISSEVPQNLSASRPQDRQFILSSKKLLLSDSGFYLCAWSRPGEANEQFFGPGTRLTVL.

The chain carries TRBV7-8 and TRBJ2-6; TRBD1 agrees at 8 bases. Germline trimming cut 5 bases from V and 1 base from J; bases unmatched to any gene: 1. The CDR3 is 15 amino acids. Germline V gives CDR1 SGHVS, CDR2 FQNEAQ. The CDR3 sequence is CASSRTGSGANVLTF. CDR3 nucleotide sequence: TGTGCCAGCAGCCGGACAGGGTCTGGGGCCAACGTCCTGACTTTC.

The V gene is TRBV6-1, the J gene TRBJ1-2; D is possibly TRBD1 (6 bases). This CDR3 is built from 12 residues. Germline V gene data show CDR1 as MNHNS and CDR2 as SASEGT. V was clipped by 7 bases and J by 7 bases, with 13 bases between them. CDR3 in amino acids: CASTQGWRGYTF. In DNA, the CDR3 is TGTGCCAGCACACAGGGATGGCGTGGCTACACCTTC.

This clonotype came up a few times. The J gene is TRBJ2-1, the V gene TRBV7-3, with TRBD2 identical over 8 bases. J gave up 0 bases and V 4 bases, and 2 bases lay outside the gene matches. The germline gives CDR1 SGHTA, CDR2 FQGTGA. This CDR3 has 15 residues. The CDR3 DNA is TGTGCCAGCAGCTCGACTAGCGACTCCTACAATGAGCAGTTCTTC. It is translated as CASSSTSDSYNEQFF. Drawing the rest from reference TRBV7-3 and TRBJ2-1, the complete variable domain is GAGVSQTPSNKVTEKGKYVELRCDPISGHTALYWYRQSLGQGPEFLIYFQGTGAADDSGLPNDRFFAVRPEGSVSTLKIQRTERGDSAVYLCASSSTSDSYNEQFFGPGTRLTVL.

This clonotype was counted many times. The DNA for the CDR3 is TGTGCCAGCAGCAAAGACCAGGGAGCCAAAAACATTCAGTACTTC. This codes for CASSKDQGAKNIQYF. This chain joins TRBV12-3 or TRBV12-4 and TRBJ2-4; TRBD1 is a possible D gene (5 bases). The CDR3 consists of 15 residues. V was pared by 6 bases and J by 0 bases, with 12 bases between.

This clonotype was observed at least ten times. The J gene is TRBJ2-7, the V gene TRBV7-9; D may be TRBD1 (6 bases). Germline CDR1 reads SEHNR; CDR2 reads FQNEAQ (reference sequence). The CDR3 is 15 residues long. Trimming took off 5 bases at V and 2 bases at J, with 16 bases between the two ends. The CDR3 protein is CASSLPRGSAYEQYF. The CDR3 DNA reads as TGTGCCAGCAGCCTCCCCAGGGGCTCGGCCTACGAGCAGTACTTC.

This clonotype was observed a handful of times. The genes are TRBV27 and TRBJ2-7; 10 bases line up with TRBD2. Germline CDR1 and CDR2: MNHEY and SMNVEV (reference sequence). Trimming removed 6 bases from V and 6 bases from J; junction bases left unmatched: 11. The CDR3 is 15 amino acids. CDR3 in DNA: TGTGCCAGCAGCCCCACTAGCGGGACTCCTAGCGAGCAGTACTTC. Encoded protein: CASSPTSGTPSEQYF.

This clonotype was counted a few times. The chain joins TRBV5-6 to TRBJ2-3; maybe TRBD1 (6 bases). CDR3 size: 16 residues. Per germline, CDR1 SGHDT and CDR2 YYEEEE. The V gene lost 3 bases and the J gene lost 1 base, with 15 bases spanning the gap. The DNA for the CDR3 is TGTGCCAGCAGCTCCGTGGGGGCGAGGGGCACAGATACGCAGTATTTT. It specifies CASSSVGARGTDTQYF.

The V gene is TRBV9, the J gene TRBJ2-7, with 8 bases aligning to TRBD1. J was trimmed by 5 bases and V by 6 bases; bases with no gene match: 13. This CDR3 has 15 amino acids. The germline V gene has CDR1 SGDLS and CDR2 YYNGEE. CDR3: CASIMYSRTGNEQYF. CDR3 nucleotides: TGTGCCAGCATTATGTACAGCCGGACAGGGAACGAGCAGTACTTC.

The CDR3 protein is CASSVGTTLETQYF. The CDR3 nucleotides read TGTGCCAGCAGCGTCGGGACTACCTTGGAGACCCAGTACTTC. V gene TRBV9 combines with J gene TRBJ2-5; 7 bases line up with TRBD2. Germline V gene lookup returns CDR1 SGDLS and CDR2 YYNGEE. This CDR3 contains 14 residues. J was trimmed by 5 bases and V by 2 bases; bases with no gene match: 6.

This clonotype was observed at least ten times. V usage is TRBV4-2 and J usage is TRBJ1-1; D possibly corresponds to TRBD1 (5 bases). CDR1 LGHNA and CDR2 YNFKEQ come from the germline V gene. The CDR3 is made up of 12 amino acids. Trimming left V 4 bases short and J 5 bases short, with 8 bases between. CDR3 coding DNA: TGTGCCAGCAGCCCGTGGGGGACTGAAGCTTTCTTT. Translation gives CASSPWGTEAFF.

This clonotype has only a few counts. The chain couples TRBV3-1 to TRBJ2-1; tentatively, D is TRBD2 (6 bases). CDR1 LGHDT and CDR2 YNNKEL come from the germline V gene (reference sequence). The CDR3 totals 12 residues. The V end was cut by 0 bases, the J end by 15 bases, with 12 bases between. CDR3: CASSQEYTSPFF. CDR3 bases: TGTGCCAGCAGCCAAGAGTACACTAGCCCGTTCTTC.

This clonotype has at least ten counts. The J gene is TRBJ2-1, the V gene TRBV15; 7 bases agree with TRBD2. Germline CDR1 is LNHNV and CDR2 is YYDKDF (reference sequence). Trimming took 4 bases from V and 3 from J; bases not matched to a gene: 6. This CDR3 has 15 residues. DNA of the CDR3: TGTGCCACCAGCACCGACCGGGACTACTACAATGAGCAGTTCTTC. Translated: CATSTDRDYYNEQFF.

This clonotype was seen repeatedly, ten times or more. V usage is TRBV5-1 and J usage is TRBJ2-7, with a weak D call TRBD1 (6 bases). Between the trimmed V and J ends, which lost 4 bases and 4 bases, there was a span of 15 bases. The CDR3 loop spans 14 amino acids. The germline CDR1 and CDR2 sequences are SGHRS and YFSETQ. The CDR3 sequence: CASSRDGQPYEQYF. The CDR3 DNA reads as TGCGCCAGCAGCCGGGATGGACAGCCTTACGAGCAGTACTTC.

The chain joins TRBV19 to TRBJ1-2; 7 nucleotides agree with TRBD1. Germline V lookup: CDR1 LNHDA, CDR2 SQIVND (reference sequence). The CDR3 contains 16 residues. Trimming removed 2 bases from V and 0 bases from J; junction bases left unmatched: 6. The CDR3 DNA sequence: TGTGCCAGTAGTATACGTGGGGACAGAGCTAACTATGGCTACACCTTC. This sequence encodes CASSIRGDRANYGYTF.

This clonotype has a handful of counts. This chain uses TRBV4-1 with TRBJ1-4, with 7 bases that match TRBD1. The CDR3 length is 16 residues. V lost 5 bases, J lost 4 bases, and 10 bases stayed unmatched. In germline, CDR1 is MGHRA, CDR2 YSYEKL. This CDR3 is CASSSRPGQSNEKLFF. The CDR3 bases are TGCGCCAGCAGCTCCCGACCGGGACAGAGTAATGAAAAACTGTTTTTT.